These T cell receptor beta chains were read from a single sample in a study of T cell responses to AZD1222 COVID-19 vaccine. The repertoire was sequenced with immunoSEQ multiplex PCR; TCRdb's copy has only in-frame clones and lacks some. The sample lists 150,000 to 200,000 clones; over 90% were seen once. Source: peripheral blood, taken on day 0 of AZD1222 vaccination. The source is an adult in good health. CDR3s include the opening cysteine and the closing phenylalanine or tryptophan. A D gene is named only where the DNA matches it firmly. Size is omitted from some rows. Given values are once, few, many or a class for expanded clones.

CDR3aa,CDR3nt,d_gene,j_gene,v_gene,abundance
CASSEAVTEAFF,TGTGCCAGCAGTGAAGCGGTCACTGAAGCTTTCTTT,NA,TRBJ1-1,TRBV2,NA
CASSHNAGTVNTGELFF,TGCGCCAGCAGTCACAACGCCGGGACGGTGAACACCGGGGAGCTGTTTTTT,NA,TRBJ2-2,TRBV4-1,NA
CASSMRGQLYYGYTF,TGTGCCAGTAGTATGAGAGGGCAGTTATACTATGGCTACACCTTC,NA,TRBJ1-2,TRBV19,NA
CASSPRQGGSPLHF,TGTGCCAGCAGTCCGCGCCAGGGCGGTTCACCCCTCCACTTT,NA,TRBJ1-6,TRBV2,medium-sized
CASSEWGQGGEQYF,TGTGCCAGCAGTGAATGGGGACAGGGGGGCGAGCAGTACTTC,TRBD1,TRBJ2-7,TRBV2,NA
CASSHSGTGGTEAFF,TGTGCCAGCAGCCATTCCGGGACAGGGGGGACTGAAGCTTTCTTT,TRBD1,TRBJ1-1,TRBV11-3,once
CASSLKVGGGTEAFF,TGTGCCAGCAGCTTAAAGGTGGGGGGGGGCACTGAAGCTTTCTTT,NA,TRBJ1-1,TRBV7-6,NA
CASSQNSGRETQYF,TGTGCCAGCAGCCAAAATTCAGGGAGAGAGACCCAGTACTTC,NA,TRBJ2-5,TRBV7-2,NA
CASSLLQGGSPLHF,TGTGCCAGCAGCTTATTACAGGGAGGTTCACCCCTCCACTTT,NA,TRBJ1-6,TRBV7-8,NA
CATSRDLAGSTDTQYF,TGTGCCACCAGCAGAGATTTAGCGGGCAGCACAGATACGCAGTATTTT,TRBD2,TRBJ2-3,TRBV15,NA
CASSLDRVPTEAFF,TGTGCCAGCTCACTCGACAGGGTTCCCACTGAAGCTTTCTTT,TRBD1,TRBJ1-1,TRBV18,NA
CASSFRQGIVAFF,TGTGCCAGCAGTTTTAGGCAGGGGATTGTGGCTTTCTTT,NA,TRBJ1-1,TRBV12-3/TRBV12-4,NA
CSVEDRRPGQGNYGYTF,TGCAGCGTTGAAGATCGCCGCCCGGGACAGGGGAACTATGGCTACACCTTC,TRBD1,TRBJ1-2,TRBV29-1,NA
CASSLAQGARTEAFF,TGTGCCAGCAGCTTAGCCCAGGGGGCGAGGACTGAAGCTTTCTTT,TRBD1,TRBJ1-1,TRBV7-8,NA
CASSNSLNSEAFF,TGTGCCAGCAGCAACTCCTTAAACTCTGAAGCTTTCTTT,NA,TRBJ1-1,TRBV7-9,NA
CASGWGGTDTQYF,TGTGCTAGTGGTTGGGGGGGCACAGATACGCAGTATTTT,NA,TRBJ2-3,TRBV12-5,NA
CASSSRGTYEQYF,TGTGCCAGCAGTTCAAGAGGAACCTACGAGCAGTACTTC,NA,TRBJ2-7,TRBV6-1,once
CASSISGTGSSYNEQFF,TGTGCCAGTAGTATCTCCGGGACAGGGAGCTCCTACAATGAGCAGTTCTTC,TRBD1,TRBJ2-1,TRBV19,NA
CASIWDRDHTEAFF,TGTGCCAGTATTTGGGACAGGGACCACACTGAAGCTTTCTTT,TRBD1,TRBJ1-1,TRBV19,NA
CASSYSRTGGSYGYTF,TGTGCCAGCAGTTACTCCCGAACAGGGGGGTCTTATGGCTACACCTTC,TRBD1,TRBJ1-2,TRBV6-5,NA
CASSLRILLGQGLNQPQHF,TGTGCCAGCAGCCTAAGGATTTTGTTGGGACAGGGATTAAATCAGCCCCAGCATTTT,TRBD1,TRBJ1-5,TRBV5-8,NA
CASSLNSGTGTLGYTF,TGTGCCAGCAGCCTGAACTCCGGGACAGGGACCCTTGGCTACACCTTC,TRBD1,TRBJ1-2,TRBV27,NA
CASSVNRGDYGYTF,TGTGCCAGCAGTGTTAACAGGGGCGACTATGGCTACACCTTC,TRBD1,TRBJ1-2,TRBV2,NA
CSASFPMNTEAFF,TGCAGCGCCTCATTCCCAATGAACACTGAAGCTTTCTTT,NA,TRBJ1-1,TRBV29-1,NA